The sequence of this T cell receptor (beta chain) was determined in a study of vaccination and CD4 T cells after COVID-19. Study in general: The cells in question were stimulated using overlapping spike peptides derived from SARS-CoV-2, HCoV-NL63, HCoV-OC43 and HCoV-229E.

Oncomine TCR Beta short-read sequencing was applied to DNA from cultured CD4+ T cells. TCRdb reprocessed the PCR reads via MiXCR and lists one record per CDR3 protein. The sample carries about 11,000 distinct CDR3 sequences, roughly 26% recorded once. Whole-study results and caveats: Data came from relatively few convalescent patients and lacked early post-infection timepoints.

Treatment described: approximately 10-day PBMC culture with coronavirus spike peptide pools or control peptides (ViraFEST assay). ViraFEST used peptide pools to expand antigen-specific T cells, then sequenced TCRs. This clonotype came up a few times. Its target is unknown. Germline V CDR1 and CDR2: KGHDR, SFDVKD. V was cut by 9 bases and J by 6 bases, with 11 bases left in between. The CDR3 runs to 12 residues. This sequence originates from a human donor who had recovered from COVID-19. The source material was CD4+ T cells from blood, cultured in vitro, sampled after SARS-CoV-2 vaccination. V gene TRBV24-1 combines with J gene TRBJ2-1, with D uncertain. CDR3 nucleotides: TGTGCCACCCACCTAAAGGGCAATGAGCAGTTCTTC. It translates to CATHLKGNEQFF.